This TCR beta chain was recovered during a study of blood T cell repertoires in COVID-19. Whole-study context: Specimens from acute and convalescent COVID-19 originated in the United States, Italy and Spain. T cells, B-cell-depleted T cells, or PBMCs supplied cDNA or gDNA.

In the authors' methods: It was from reference gene primer amplification that nucleated cell counts were estimated. Some clones are missing from TCRdb's copy, which holds only in-frame ones; the method was immunoSEQ multiplex PCR. Clone size and the V and J calls come from that table; the DNA yielded D and trimming. Of fewer than 250,000 clones listed, about 87% are singletons. Trimming cost V 4 bases and J 5 bases, with 6 bases left between them. CDR1 is MDHEN and CDR2 is SYDVKM in the germline V gene. This CDR3 has 11 amino acids. V is TRBV28 and J is TRBJ2-7; D unclear. The clonotype comes from a man aged 55 to 70 with acute or convalescent COVID-19. Sequencing input: peripheral blood. CDR3 DNA: TGTGCCAGCAGTTGGCGGAACGAGCAGTACTTC. This encodes CASSWRNEQYF.